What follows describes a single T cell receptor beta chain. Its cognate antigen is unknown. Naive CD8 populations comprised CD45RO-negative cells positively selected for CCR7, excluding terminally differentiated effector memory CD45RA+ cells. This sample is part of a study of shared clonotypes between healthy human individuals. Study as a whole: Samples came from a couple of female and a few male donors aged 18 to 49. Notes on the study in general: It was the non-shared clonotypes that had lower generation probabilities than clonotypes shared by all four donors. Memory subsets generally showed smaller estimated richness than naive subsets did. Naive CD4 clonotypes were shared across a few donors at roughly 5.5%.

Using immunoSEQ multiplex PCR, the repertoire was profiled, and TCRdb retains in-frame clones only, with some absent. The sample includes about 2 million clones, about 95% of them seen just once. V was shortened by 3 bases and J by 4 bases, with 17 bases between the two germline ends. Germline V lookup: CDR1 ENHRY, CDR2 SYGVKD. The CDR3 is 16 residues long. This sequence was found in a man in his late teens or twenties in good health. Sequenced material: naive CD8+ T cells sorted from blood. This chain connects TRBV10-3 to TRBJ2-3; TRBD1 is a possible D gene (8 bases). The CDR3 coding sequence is TGTGCCATCAGTGAACGGACAGGGAGGGACGCAGATACGCAGTATTTT. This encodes CAISERTGRDADTQYF.